The next 27 T cell receptor beta chains were all read from a single sample in a study of blood T cells in healthy people across ages. Next came a second PCR, run for about 7 to 12 cycles, which used a sample-barcoded 5' primer along with a J-beta primer mix. TCRdb passed the 5' RACE reads through MiXCR, listing each CDR3 protein once. The table shows 800,000 to 950,000 distinct CDR3 sequences, with about 36% occurring only once. Sequenced sample: blood. The receptors come from a man aged 18 to 35 in good health.

The chain carries TRBV20-1 and TRBJ2-3; the D gene is possibly TRBD1 (6 bases). Trimming removed 3 bases at V and 0 bases at J, with 13 bases between. Germline lookup yields CDR1 DFQATT and CDR2 SNEGSKA (reference sequence). This CDR3 has 15 amino acids. The CDR3 here is CSASAGQRSTDTQYF. CDR3 in DNA: TGCAGTGCTAGTGCTGGACAGCGAAGCACAGATACGCAGTATTTT.

The V call is TRBV14, the J call TRBJ1-5, with a weak D call TRBD1 (6 bases). V lost 1 base, J lost 0 bases, and 10 bases lay in between. The CDR3 loop spans 16 amino acids. CDR1 SGHDN and CDR2 FVKESK come from the germline V gene. In nucleotides, the CDR3 is TGTGCCAGCAGCCAAGGGGGGGGGCATAGCAATCAGCCCCAGCATTTT. This translates into CASSQGGGHSNQPQHF.

Many counts were recorded for this clonotype. V and J are TRBV12-3 or TRBV12-4 and TRBJ1-2; possibly TRBD1 for D (6 bases). V was cut by 6 bases and J by 2 bases, with 10 bases left in between. This CDR3 has 13 amino acids. This CDR3 is CASRRTANYGYTF. The DNA for the CDR3 is TGTGCCAGCAGACGGACAGCGAACTATGGCTACACCTTC.

This clonotype occurred once. V and J are TRBV12-3 or TRBV12-4 and TRBJ2-5; D call uncertain. The CDR3 is made up of 14 amino acids. V lost 3 bases and J 11 bases, leaving 19 bases between the germline ends. CDR3 sequence (DNA): TGTGCCAGCAGTTTGCACATAAAATACAATGGGCAGTACTTC. Residues: CASSLHIKYNGQYF.

The J gene is TRBJ1-2, the V gene TRBV6-2 or TRBV6-3; maybe TRBD1 (6 bases). V was trimmed by 0 bases and J by 1 base, leaving 12 bases between them. Germline V gene sequence: CDR1 MNHEY, CDR2 SVGEGT. The CDR3 extends over 16 amino acids. CDR3 nucleotide sequence: TGTGCCAGCAGTTACTCGGCGGGACAAAGTAACTATGGCTACACCTTC. As protein: CASSYSAGQSNYGYTF.

The chain has TRBV12-3 or TRBV12-4 and TRBJ2-3, with 7 bases aligning to TRBD1. This CDR3 region has 16 residues. V gave up 4 bases and J gave up 4 bases; unmatched junction bases: 11. CDR3 nucleotides: TGTGCCAGCAGTTCGGGGACAGTGGTTCTCGCAGATACGCAGTATTTT. Protein product: CASSSGTVVLADTQYF.

The chain uses TRBV12-3 or TRBV12-4 and TRBJ1-1; no reliable D call. This CDR3 has 13 amino acids. The V end was cut by 7 bases, the J end by 7 bases, with 16 bases between. As DNA, the CDR3 is TGTGCCAGCACTTTCTCTCCAGGTGTTGAAGCTTTCTTT. The encoded protein is CASTFSPGVEAFF.

The V call is TRBV18, the J call TRBJ2-3; D gene ambiguous. The V gene's germline CDR1 is KGHSH and CDR2 LQKENI. V gave up 0 bases and J gave up 3 bases, with 10 bases separating them. CDR3 length: 15 residues. CDR3 sequence reads: CASSPPLARTDTQYF. The CDR3 region has the DNA TGTGCCAGCTCACCACCCCTGGCGCGTACAGATACGCAGTATTTT.

This rearrangement joins TRBV11-2 to TRBJ1-5, with D possibly matching TRBD1 (5 bases). The V gene lost 3 bases and the J gene lost 4 bases, with 13 bases spanning the gap. CDR3 length: 15 residues. Germline V lookup: CDR1 SGHAT, CDR2 FQNNGV. The CDR3 loop is CASSLGDSKNQPQHF. For the CDR3, the DNA is TGTGCCAGCAGCTTGGGGGACTCAAAAAATCAGCCCCAGCATTTT. Using reference TRBV11-2 and TRBJ1-5 for the parts outside the CDR3, the full variable domain is EAGVAQSPRYKIIEKRQSVAFWCNPISGHATLYWYQQILGQGPKLLIQFQNNGVVDDSQLPKDRFSAERLKGVDSTLKIQPAKLEDSAVYLCASSLGDSKNQPQHFGDGTRLSIL.

The genes are TRBV20-1 and TRBJ2-7, with 13 bases that match TRBD2. TRBJ2-5 explains the end of the DNA better; the J call may be wrong. Germline V CDR1 and CDR2: DFQATT, SNEGSKA (reference sequence). CDR3 size: 15 residues. The CDR3 here is CSATGTSGARETQYF. For the CDR3, the DNA is TGCAGTGCTACCGGGACTAGCGGGGCCCGGGAGACCCAGTACTTC.

The chain links TRBV6-2 or TRBV6-3 to TRBJ2-1; TRBD2 agrees at 10 bases. CDR1 is MNHEY, CDR2 SVGEGT, per germline. There are 14 residues in the CDR3. J was trimmed by 6 bases and V by 6 bases; bases with no gene match: 5. The CDR3 spells CASSSGGVPNEQFF. In DNA, the CDR3 is TGTGCCAGCAGCAGCGGGGGGGTACCCAATGAGCAGTTCTTC.

CDR3 in DNA: TGTGCCAGCAGTGTGTCTAGTAACGGGGAGCTGTTTTTT. Its translation is CASSVSSNGELFF. The V gene is TRBV28, the J gene TRBJ2-2; D is ambiguous. The CDR3 has 13 residues. Trimming left V 5 bases short and J 7 bases short, with 11 bases between. Germline V gene lookup returns CDR1 MDHEN and CDR2 SYDVKM.

To note about this clonotype: The junction differs from germline at one of its ends, possibly a read error. The chain joins TRBV6-2 or TRBV6-3 to TRBJ2-5, with 7 positions matching TRBD2. Germline V gene lookup returns CDR1 MNHEY and CDR2 SVGEGT. The CDR3 spans 17 residues. CDR3 amino acids: CTSSYGLVNPRGETQYF. The CDR3 coding sequence is TGTACCAGCAGTTACGGACTAGTAAACCCAAGGGGAGAGACCCAGTACTTC.

This clonotype was seen only a few times. The V call is TRBV14, the J call TRBJ1-6; no definite D call. The length of the CDR3 is 14 residues. V gave up 1 base and J gave up 7 bases, with 8 bases separating them. Per the germline V gene, CDR1 is SGHDN and CDR2 is FVKESK. The chain's CDR3 is CASSQVSDNSPLHF. CDR3 sequence (DNA): TGTGCCAGCAGCCAAGTCTCTGACAATTCACCCCTCCACTTT.

The chain uses TRBV28 and TRBJ2-4; D is perhaps TRBD2 (5 bases). The CDR3 contains 12 residues. Germline V gene sequence: CDR1 MDHEN, CDR2 SYDVKM. Trimming cost V 4 bases and J 5 bases, with 6 bases left between them. As DNA, the CDR3 is TGTGCCAGCAGTTGGGGAGAAAACATTCAGTACTTC. This encodes CASSWGENIQYF.

This chain links TRBV29-1 with TRBJ1-1; 8 positions agree with TRBD1. This CDR3 comprises 13 residues. Per the germline V gene, CDR1 is SQVTM and CDR2 is ANQGSEA. V shed 6 bases and J 8 bases; nucleotides not matched to a gene: 11. The CDR3 sequence is CSVPGQARPEAFF. The CDR3, as DNA: TGCAGCGTACCGGGACAGGCTCGTCCCGAAGCTTTCTTT.

The chain is built from TRBV28 and TRBJ2-2; no clear D gene. V was clipped by 5 bases and J by 5 bases, with 18 bases between them. This CDR3 is 16 amino acids long. Germline V gene data show CDR1 as MDHEN and CDR2 as SYDVKM. CDR3 amino acids: CASSRQGRPRTGELFF. The CDR3 DNA reads as TGTGCCAGCAGTCGGCAAGGGCGCCCGAGGACCGGGGAGCTGTTTTTT.

This clonotype appeared a few times. The chain is built from TRBV5-1 and TRBJ1-2; 7 positions agree with TRBD1. Germline values: CDR1 SGHRS, CDR2 YFSETQ. Germline trimming cut 4 bases from V and 6 bases from J; bases unmatched to any gene: 6. This CDR3 is built from 13 residues. The CDR3 nucleotides read TGCGCCAGCAGCCCGACAGGGAAAGATGGCTACACCTTC. The encoded protein is CASSPTGKDGYTF.

V gene TRBV2 combines with J gene TRBJ2-3; TRBD2 matches 8 bases. V was pared by 0 bases and J by 10 bases, with 6 bases of the junction left unmatched. The CDR3 is 14 amino acids. Germline V gene sequence: CDR1 SNHLY, CDR2 FYNNEI. CDR3 coding DNA: TGTGCCAGCAGTGAAGCACGCGGACTAGCAGCGCAGTATTTT. Translated: CASSEARGLAAQYF.

In this sample, this clonotype turned up a few times. The genes are TRBV6-5 and TRBJ2-3, with 11 bases fitting TRBD2. Germline trimming cut 3 bases from V and 0 bases from J; bases unmatched to any gene: 11. Germline assignment: CDR1 MNHEY and CDR2 SVGAGI. The CDR3 is 19 residues long. CDR3 bases: TGTGCCAGCAGTTATACTAGCGGGGGATTACGTGCTAGCACAGATACGCAGTATTTT. Encoded protein: CASSYTSGGLRASTDTQYF.

To note about this clonotype: It is unclear where the CDR3 begins or ends on the DNA, so no DNA is shown, and the CDR3 is as TCRdb lists it. V and J are TRBV4-3 and TRBJ1-1; the D segment call TRBD1 is taken from the table without a DNA check. Including both end residues, the CDR3 is 17 amino acids long. Germline V gene lookup returns CDR1 LGHNA and CDR2 YSLEER. CDR3 sequence reads: CASSQGVGQGAGTKVFF.

This clonotype was counted a few times. V is TRBV7-2 and J is TRBJ2-5, with D perhaps given as TRBD1 or TRBD2 (5 bases each). The germline V gene encodes CDR1 SGHTA and CDR2 FQGNSA. V gave up 5 bases and J gave up 4 bases, with 11 bases separating them. The CDR3 covers 13 residues. The CDR3 coding sequence is TGTGCCAGCAGCGGGGACGCGGGAGAGACCCAGTACTTC. Translated: CASSGDAGETQYF.

The sample holds one count of this clonotype. The chain combines TRBV20-1 with TRBJ2-1, with a tentative D call TRBD2 (5 bases). Per the germline V gene, CDR1 is DFQATT and CDR2 is SNEGSKA (reference sequence). This CDR3 contains 14 residues. Deletions cut 5 bases from V and 0 bases from J, with 11 bases between. The CDR3 bases are TGCAGTGCTGCCCCGGGGATCTCCTACAATGAGCAGTTCTTC. Its translation is CSAAPGISYNEQFF.

V and J are TRBV7-9 and TRBJ2-1; weak D call: TRBD1 (6 bases). Germline values: CDR1 SEHNR, CDR2 FQNEAQ (reference sequence). The CDR3 is 15 residues long. With 5 bases removed from V and 0 bases from J, the gap between germline ends came to 11 bases. The CDR3 spells CASSLQGFSYNEQFF. CDR3 in DNA: TGTGCCAGCAGCCTGCAGGGGTTCTCCTACAATGAGCAGTTCTTC.

This clonotype was counted between two and nine times. The V call is TRBV5-1, the J call TRBJ2-5; D not certain. Germline loops: CDR1 SGHRS, CDR2 YFSETQ. The CDR3 consists of 15 residues. V lost 0 bases and J 11 bases, leaving 20 bases between the germline ends. The CDR3 loop is CASSLVVRSSNEQYF. The CDR3 DNA is TGCGCCAGCAGCTTGGTTGTCAGGTCGAGCAATGAGCAGTACTTC.

V gene TRBV28 combines with J gene TRBJ1-2, with D hard to call. The CDR3 runs to 12 residues. CDR1 MDHEN and CDR2 SYDVKM come from the germline V gene. V was cut by 3 bases and J by 7 bases, with 9 bases left in between. The CDR3 sequence is CASSFGGAGYTF. CDR3 nucleotide sequence: TGTGCCAGCAGTTTTGGTGGAGCTGGCTACACCTTC.

This clonotype has only a few counts. The chain links TRBV5-1 to TRBJ2-1; perhaps TRBD1 as D (6 bases). The ends were cut back, 0 bases at V and 7 bases at J, with 11 bases in the middle. CDR1 and CDR2 from the germline V gene are SGHRS and YFSETQ. The CDR3 consists of 14 residues. The chain's CDR3 is CASSLGAGDNEQFF. The CDR3 nucleotides are TGCGCCAGCAGCTTGGGGGCAGGGGATAATGAGCAGTTCTTC.